The 21 T cell receptor beta chains in this list originate from one sample, sequenced in a study of T-cell reconstitution after alpha-beta-depleted transplantation in children. Construction of the TCRbeta library involved unique molecular identifiers. A single record per CDR3 protein comes from TCRdb applying MiXCR to the PCR reads. The sample records approximately 1,000,000 distinct CDR3 sequences, about 31% being singletons. The material was PBMCs, mostly from graft donor cells, obtained 360 days after TCRalphabeta/CD19-depleted stem cell transplant. The receptor source for this set is a boy under two years old who had a stem cell transplant for SCID, so the T cells may come from the graft donor.

This clonotype has a handful of counts. The chain uses TRBV6-1 and TRBJ2-7, with a tentative D call TRBD2 (5 bases). Trimming pared 7 bases from V and 0 bases from J, leaving 19 bases between. Per the germline V gene, CDR1 is MNHNS and CDR2 is SASEGT. The CDR3 runs 16 residues. CDR3 sequence (DNA): TGTGCCAGCAAACCCACGACGGCCACTAGCTCCTACGAGCAGTACTTC. It translates to CASKPTTATSSYEQYF.

There are a few counts of this clonotype. The CDR3 DNA sequence: TGTGCCAGCCGTAAAGCGGGGGGTATGCACAATGAGCAGTTCTTC. This codes for CASRKAGGMHNEQFF. The genes are TRBV12-3 or TRBV12-4 and TRBJ2-1, with 9 bases fitting TRBD2. With 8 bases clipped from V and 5 bases from J, the junction kept 10 bases outside the gene matches. This CDR3 is 15 amino acids long.

This CDR3 reads CASSLEGHYNEQFF. For the CDR3, the DNA is TGTGCCAGCAGCTTAGAGGGCCACTACAATGAGCAGTTCTTC. The V gene is TRBV7-3, the J gene TRBJ2-1, with TRBD2 as a possible D gene (5 bases). The CDR3 runs to 14 residues. V lost 2 bases and J lost 3, with 8 bases in between. Germline V CDR1 and CDR2: SGHTA, FQGTGA.

This clonotype appeared a few times. The chain uses TRBV7-2 and TRBJ1-1; 8 bases are shared with TRBD1. Germline V gene lookup returns CDR1 SGHTA and CDR2 FQGNSA. The CDR3 loop spans 13 amino acids. The V segment lost 3 bases and the J segment 4 bases; nucleotides outside the gene matches: 1. CDR3 sequence (DNA): TGTGCCAGCAGCTTCAGGGGGCTCACTGAAGCTTTCTTT. Translation: CASSFRGLTEAFF.

The chain links TRBV15 to TRBJ2-1; unclear D gene. V lost 0 bases to trimming and J lost 0 bases, with 9 bases between them. This CDR3 is built from 16 residues. The germline CDR1 and CDR2 sequences are LNHNV and YYDKDF (reference sequence). CDR3 amino acids: CATSRDLVRSYNEQFF. The CDR3 bases are TGTGCCACCAGCAGAGATCTAGTCCGCTCCTACAATGAGCAGTTCTTC.

The chain joins TRBV5-1 to TRBJ2-7, with TRBD2 matching over 8 bases. From germline, CDR1 is SGHRS and CDR2 YFSETQ. The length of the CDR3 is 15 residues. V trimming: 1 base; J trimming: 2 bases; junction bases outside the gene matches: 5. The CDR3 DNA sequence: TGCGCCAGCAGCTTGAGTAGCGGGAACACCTACGAGCAGTACTTC. Protein sequence: CASSLSSGNTYEQYF.

This clonotype has more than one count but fewer than ten. The genes are TRBV5-1 and TRBJ2-3; TRBD2 might be the D (6 bases). The CDR3 covers 16 residues. Germline assignment: CDR1 SGHRS and CDR2 YFSETQ. V was trimmed by 0 bases and J by 2 bases, leaving 13 bases between them. The CDR3 spells CASSLGVGGVTDTQYF. For the CDR3, the DNA is TGCGCCAGCAGCTTGGGCGTGGGGGGAGTCACAGATACGCAGTATTTT.

The table lists this clonotype with a few counts. DNA of the CDR3: TGTGCCAGCAGCGTAGTTCGGGGCACATATCAGCCCCAGCATTTT. This gives the protein CASSVVRGTYQPQHF. V usage is TRBV9 and J usage is TRBJ1-5; a possible D gene is TRBD1 (5 bases). V was clipped by 0 bases and J by 5 bases, with 12 bases between them. The CDR3 spans 15 residues. Looked up from germline, CDR1 is SGDLS and CDR2 is YYNGEE.

This clonotype was seen more than once but under ten times. This chain links TRBV3-1 with TRBJ1-1; a weak D match, TRBD1 (6 bases). Looked up from germline, CDR1 is LGHDT and CDR2 is YNNKEL (reference sequence). The CDR3 has 14 residues. The germline V and J ends were trimmed by 2 bases and 2 bases, with 9 bases remaining between them. CDR3 DNA: TGTGCCAGCAGCCAACGGACAGCCAACACTGAAGCTTTCTTT. It is translated as CASSQRTANTEAFF.

This clonotype turned up a few times. This chain uses TRBV7-3 with TRBJ2-2; TRBD2 matches 7 bases. Germline V gene lookup returns CDR1 SGHTA and CDR2 FQGTGA. J was trimmed by 2 bases and V by 4 bases; bases with no gene match: 7. CDR3 size: 16 residues. This chain's CDR3 is CASSSARDYNTGELFF. DNA for the CDR3: TGTGCCAGCAGCTCTGCCCGGGACTACAACACCGGGGAGCTGTTTTTT.

This clonotype was observed a handful of times. The V gene is TRBV6-5, the J gene TRBJ2-1; 8 bases agree with TRBD1. From germline, CDR1 is MNHEY and CDR2 SVGAGI. The CDR3 consists of 13 residues. The J segment lost 8 bases and the V segment lost 2 bases, leaving 2 bases of the junction unmatched. The CDR3 DNA sequence: TGTGCCAGCAGTTACAACAGGGGGGATGAGCAGTTCTTC. Amino acids: CASSYNRGDEQFF.

This clonotype was recorded a few times. The chain carries TRBV10-3 and TRBJ1-1, with 7 positions matching TRBD1. The CDR3 spans 13 residues. Germline CDR1 and CDR2: ENHRY and SYGVKD. Trimming at V came to 7 bases and at J to 3 bases, leaving 5 bases not matched to a gene. CDR3 protein: CAIKGTGDTEAFF. In DNA form, the CDR3 reads TGTGCCATCAAAGGCACAGGGGACACTGAAGCTTTCTTT.

The CDR3 spells CAIGSGPIISNQPQHF. DNA of the CDR3: TGTGCCATCGGATCGGGACCCATTATTAGCAATCAGCCCCAGCATTTT. V is TRBV10-3 and J is TRBJ1-5, with D possibly matching TRBD1 (5 bases). Germline V gene lookup returns CDR1 ENHRY and CDR2 SYGVKD. With 8 bases removed from V and 0 bases from J, the gap between germline ends came to 17 bases. The CDR3 is 16 amino acids.

This clonotype was seen a few times. The V gene is TRBV5-5, the J gene TRBJ2-7; possible D gene TRBD2, 6 bases. This CDR3 region has 15 residues. The germline V gene encodes CDR1 SGHKS and CDR2 YYEKEE (reference sequence). V was trimmed by 1 base and J by 0 bases, leaving 11 bases between them. CDR3 sequence: CASSLLGTASYEQYF. CDR3 nucleotides: TGTGCCAGCAGCTTGTTGGGGACTGCCTCCTACGAGCAGTACTTC.

The chain is built from TRBV29-1 and TRBJ1-2; D is ambiguous. Trimming shortened V by 3 bases and J by 7 bases, and 9 bases separated the two germline ends. Germline assignment: CDR1 SQVTM and CDR2 ANQGSEA. The CDR3 loop spans 11 amino acids. This CDR3 is CSVERGVGYTF. Here the CDR3 DNA reads TGCAGCGTTGAGAGAGGAGTTGGCTACACCTTC.

This clonotype was seen at least ten times. V and J are TRBV3-1 and TRBJ2-7; D not certain. Trimming took off 0 bases at V and 2 bases at J, with 11 bases between the two ends. The CDR3 totals 15 residues. Germline assignment: CDR1 LGHDT and CDR2 YNNKEL (reference sequence). CDR3 in DNA: TGTGCCAGCAGCCAAGATCGGGCCCGAACCTACGAGCAGTACTTC. It yields the protein CASSQDRARTYEQYF.

The CDR3 DNA sequence: TGTGCCACCAGCAGAGATAGAAGGGCCCCATGGGGGTATTTT. Translating gives CATSRDRRAPWGYF. The V call is TRBV15, the J call TRBJ2-3, with D unclear. This CDR3 has 14 amino acids. Trimming removed 0 bases at V and 14 bases at J, with 18 bases between. The germline gives CDR1 LNHNV, CDR2 YYDKDF (reference sequence).

There are many counts of this clonotype. The gene calls are TRBV12-3 or TRBV12-4 and TRBJ2-1; 10 bases agree with TRBD2. V shed 6 bases and J 2 bases; nucleotides not matched to a gene: 1. This CDR3 region has 14 residues. CDR3 in DNA: TGTGCCAGCAGACTAGCGGGGCCCTACAATGAGCAGTTCTTC. Its protein product is CASRLAGPYNEQFF.

The rearrangement links TRBV29-1 to TRBJ2-2; 9 bases line up with TRBD1. J was trimmed by 4 bases and V by 5 bases; bases with no gene match: 8. The CDR3 consists of 15 residues. Germline lookup yields CDR1 SQVTM and CDR2 ANQGSEA. CDR3 DNA sequence: TGCAGCGTTACAAGGGACAGGGTGACCACCGGGGAGCTGTTTTTT. It translates to CSVTRDRVTTGELFF.

This clonotype was counted a few times. An end of the junction differs from the germline gene, which may be a read error. The chain recombines TRBV6-5 with TRBJ2-1; D not certain. The CDR3 sequence is 13 residues long. The germline V gene has CDR1 MNHEY and CDR2 SVGAGI. CDR3 in amino acids: CASSYSIGKVPVF. The CDR3 DNA follows: TGTGCCAGCAGTTACTCGATAGGGAAGGTCCCAGTCTTC.

This rearrangement joins TRBV20-1 to TRBJ2-1, with 8 positions matching TRBD1. Losses at the gene ends were 5 bases for V and 8 bases for J; bases not matched to a gene: 14. The CDR3 is made up of 15 amino acids. Germline CDR1 and CDR2: DFQATT and SNEGSKA (reference sequence). The CDR3: CSAPRGTGRFDEQFF. CDR3 coding DNA: TGCAGTGCTCCCCGAGGGACAGGCCGGTTTGATGAGCAGTTCTTC.